This T cell receptor beta chain was found in a study of cytomegalovirus exposure and HLA in healthy donors. Regarding the study as a whole: The study assumed roughly uniform donor sequencing depth for presence/absence analyses. Among the most significant clusters, several appeared linked to common viral pathogens in a later analysis.

V was cut by 0 bases and J by 2 bases, with 9 bases left in between. CDR3 length equals 14 residues. The germline V gene has CDR1 GTSNPN and CDR2 SVGIG (reference sequence). PCR primers comprised 60 Vbeta and 13 Jbeta primers. Profiled with immunoSEQ multiplex PCR; TCRdb holds only in-frame clones, not every one. This repertoire shows approximately 150,000 clones, roughly 62% found once; its top ten account for approximately 4.2%. Comment on this clone: Its target is unknown.

The chain is built from TRBV30 and TRBJ2-3, with a weak D call TRBD1 (5 bases). The clonotype originates from a man between 60 and 70 years old in good health and CMV-seronegative. Sequencing used PBMCs. The CDR3 sequence is CAWSVGAVTDTQYF. CDR3 coding DNA: TGTGCCTGGAGTGTAGGGGCAGTCACAGATACGCAGTATTTT.